The source of this TCR beta chain is a study of control samples from healthy donors and cancer patients. TCRdb's table, derived via immunoSEQ multiplex PCR, lists solely in-frame clones and lacks some. The table shows around 80,000 clones, with about nine tenths occurring only once. The V gene's germline CDR1 is SNHLY and CDR2 FYNNEI. V was cut by 1 base and J by 4 bases, with 11 bases left in between. The length of the CDR3 is 15 residues. This receptor was identified in a man in his fifties in good health. The J gene is TRBJ1-3, the V gene TRBV2, with D uncertain. Input material: blood. The CDR3 protein is CASSEGAGGGNTIYF. The CDR3, as DNA: TGTGCCAGCAGTGAAGGGGCAGGCGGGGGAAACACCATATATTTT.